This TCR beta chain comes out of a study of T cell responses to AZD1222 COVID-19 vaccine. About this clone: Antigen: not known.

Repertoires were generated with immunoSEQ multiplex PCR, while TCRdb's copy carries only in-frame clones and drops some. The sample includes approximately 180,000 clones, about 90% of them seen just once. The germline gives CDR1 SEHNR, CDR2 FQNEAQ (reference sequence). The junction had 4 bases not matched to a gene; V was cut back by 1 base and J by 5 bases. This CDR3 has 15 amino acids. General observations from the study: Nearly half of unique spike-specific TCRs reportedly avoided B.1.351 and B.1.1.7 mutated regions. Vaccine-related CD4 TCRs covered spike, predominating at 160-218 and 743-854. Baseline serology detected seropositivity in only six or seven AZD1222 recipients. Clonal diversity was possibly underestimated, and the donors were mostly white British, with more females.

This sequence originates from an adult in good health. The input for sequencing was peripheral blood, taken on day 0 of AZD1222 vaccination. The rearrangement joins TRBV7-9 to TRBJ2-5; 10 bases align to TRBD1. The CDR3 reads CASSLGQGAGETQYF. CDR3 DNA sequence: TGTGCCAGCAGCTTAGGACAGGGGGCTGGTGAGACCCAGTACTTC.